This T cell receptor beta chain was recorded in a study of cytotoxic CD8 clonotypes in ibrutinib-treated CLL (TCRdb year 2021). General notes on the study: The cohort included approximately 15 treatment-naive and around 10 relapsed/refractory patients; 17 to 18 were IGHV unmutated. Cryopreserved peripheral blood mononuclear cells were obtained before treatment, at response, and at either sustained remission or disease progression. Every remission and progressive disease sample was obtained while ibrutinib was still being received by the patients. On average, each sample had approximately 260,000 productive templates and 100,000 or so productive rearrangements. Samples at response were collected after a median of about twelve months of treatment, with a range of about 6 to 40 months. Responses were partial in around 24 patients and complete in 2; after median approximately 66 months follow-up, around 14 stayed in remission and some twelve progressed. Longitudinal samples were obtainable from about 30% of the roughly 90 participants in the trial.

Comments on this clone: Its antigen has not been determined. No per-base quality is available; no much larger clone lies one base away.

The goal of deep resolution MiSeq sequencing was a depth between 1 in 1 million and 1 in 200,000 T cells, and coverage averaged 10x per clonotype. TCR beta libraries were generated with the immunoSEQ hsTCRB Kit. The original pipeline was this. The data were analyzed with ImmunoSEQ Analyzer and ImmunoSEQ Data Assistant, and V, D and J gene assignments followed IMGT definitions. Clonality, which ranges from 0 to 1, was calculated by subtracting the normalized Shannon entropy of productive rearrangement frequencies from one. Only overrepresented clonotypes making up at least 0.05% of the repertoire of each patient were included in the public clonotype analysis. About twelve repertoires from age-matched healthy donors, obtained from immuneACCESS, served as clonality controls. Entries here come from immuneACCESS through TCRdb and include only in-frame sequences with V and J called. Some clones fail to appear in such tables; in the studies checked, an unresolved V gene covers under half of the shortfall, and the cause of the remainder is unknown. V and J calls and clone size come straight from that table; D and trimming were deduced from the DNA. The table for this sample lists about 39,000 clones; about 70% of them were counted only once. The ten largest make up approximately 7.6% of the sample.

The time point label corresponds to: progressive disease on ibrutinib. Approximately 2 micrograms of genomic DNA were extracted from cryopreserved PBMCs for TCR beta library preparation. High-throughput TCR beta sequencing was performed on longitudinal blood samples from CLL patients receiving ibrutinib monotherapy. The patients were enrolled in a single-center, open-label phase 2 trial of ibrutinib monotherapy. The paper as a whole reports these results and caveats: Baseline clonality exceeded that of age-matched healthy donors and correlated strongly with circulating CD8+ T-cell counts. An increase in clonality was observed at ibrutinib response, with clonality remaining stable during sustained remission and falling back toward baseline at progression. Sampling times were not matched between sustained-remission and progressing patients, and lymph node repertoires were not studied. Public clonotypes were rare and either shrank or stayed stable during treatment, and the rise in clonality at ibrutinib response reflected expansion of private clonotypes.

Sequencing used PBMCs, obtained at disease progression, from a patient treated with ibrutinib. The TCR comes from a human donor with chronic lymphocytic leukemia.

The nucleotide sequence reads TGTGCCGTGGGCAGGAGCTCCTACGAGCAGTACTTC. Translated, it gives CAVGRSSYEQYF. Here the chain combines TRBV2 and TRBJ2-7; no D gene is confidently identified. CDR1 and CDR2, looked up from the germline V gene, are SNHLY and FYNNEI. V drops 11 bases and J drops 0 bases, leaving 11 bases in between. The cysteine opens and the phenylalanine closes a CDR3 of 12 amino acids. Only the CDR3 DNA is retained, 36 bases long and in frame from the first base.